Below, 32 T cell receptor beta chains from the same sample are listed, as sequenced in a study of blood T cell repertoires in COVID-19. Assay used: immunoSEQ multiplex PCR; TCRdb lists only in-frame clones, some missing. The profile shows roughly 240,000 clones, 75% to 90% of them singletons. Specimen: peripheral blood. Receptor source: a man between 60 and 75 years old who had recovered from COVID-19.

The rearrangement links TRBV2 to TRBJ1-4; TRBD1 agrees at 9 bases. The V gene's germline CDR1 is SNHLY and CDR2 FYNNEI. With V trimmed by 5 bases and J by 6 bases, 7 bases remained unmatched. The CDR3 consists of 15 residues. The CDR3, as DNA: TGTGCCAGCAGTTTCGACAGGGGGGCGGATGAAAAACTGTTTTTT. This sequence encodes CASSFDRGADEKLFF.

V usage is TRBV15 and J usage is TRBJ1-5, with TRBD1 identical over 7 bases. Germline V lookup: CDR1 LNHNV, CDR2 YYDKDF (reference sequence). With V trimmed by 0 bases and J by 4 bases, 3 bases remained unmatched. The CDR3 length is 15 residues. CDR3 in DNA: TGTGCCACCAGCAGAGACAGGGGGAAGAATCAGCCCCAGCATTTT. Translation gives CATSRDRGKNQPQHF. Drawing the rest from reference TRBV15 and TRBJ1-5, the complete variable domain is DAMVIQNPRYQVTQFGKPVTLSCSQTLNHNVMYWYQQKSSQAPKLLFHYYDKDFNNEADTPDNFQSRRPNTSFCFLDIRSPGLGDTAMYLCATSRDRGKNQPQHFGDGTRLSIL.

V usage is TRBV10-3 and J usage is TRBJ1-2; 11 positions match TRBD1. Germline V gene data show CDR1 as ENHRY and CDR2 as SYGVKD. The CDR3 consists of 14 residues. With V trimmed by 6 bases and J by 4 bases, 4 bases remained unmatched. CDR3 bases: TGTGCCATCAGGGGGACAGGGGGTATCTATGGCTACACCTTC. It encodes CAIRGTGGIYGYTF.

The chain combines TRBV15 with TRBJ2-7, with D possibly TRBD1 on 6 matching bases. The CDR3 sequence is 15 residues long. Between the trimmed V and J ends, which lost 5 bases and 7 bases, there was a span of 21 bases. Germline-derived CDR1 and CDR2 are LNHNV and YYDKDF (reference sequence). The CDR3 reads CATSGWGQGRQEQYF. The CDR3 nucleotides are TGTGCCACCAGCGGGTGGGGGCAGGGGCGTCAGGAGCAGTACTTC.

J is TRBJ2-7 and V is TRBV19, with 9 nucleotides matching TRBD1. The CDR3 length is 15 residues. The trim removed 3 bases at V and 5 bases at J, leaving 8 bases unmatched. In germline, CDR1 is LNHDA, CDR2 SQIVND (reference sequence). The CDR3 bases are TGTGCCAGTAGTATCCCGGGACAGGGAGTACACGAGCAGTACTTC. Translating it yields CASSIPGQGVHEQYF.

Remarks on this clone: One end of the junction does not line up with germline, which may come from a read error. V usage is TRBV7-2 and J usage is TRBJ2-1; 11 bases fit TRBD2. Germline V CDR1 and CDR2: SGHTA, FQGNSA. This CDR3 is 15 amino acids long. The CDR3 DNA follows: TGTGCCAGCAGCTATAGCGGGGGGGCCTATAATGAGCAGTTCTTC. It is translated as CASSYSGGAYNEQFF.

This chain links TRBV11-3 with TRBJ2-1; D call uncertain. The germline CDR1 and CDR2 sequences are SGHNT and YENEEA. Trimming stripped 3 bases from V and 4 bases from J, with 7 bases between. This CDR3 comprises 13 residues. CDR3 sequence reads: CASSLALYNEQFF. The CDR3 region has the DNA TGTGCCAGCAGCTTGGCCCTGTACAATGAGCAGTTCTTC.

This chain joins TRBV24-1 and TRBJ2-1; TRBD1 matches 7 bases. The CDR3 has 13 residues. The germline V gene encodes CDR1 KGHDR and CDR2 SFDVKD. V lost 5 bases to trimming and J lost 7 bases; unmatched junction nucleotides: 4. The CDR3 is CATSGKQGNEQFF. The CDR3 DNA sequence: TGTGCCACCAGTGGTAAACAGGGGAATGAGCAGTTCTTC.

V gene TRBV18 combines with J gene TRBJ1-3; D unclear. The CDR3 is 17 residues long. Germline V CDR1 and CDR2: KGHSH, LQKENI. V was clipped by 3 bases and J by 0 bases, with 15 bases between them. CDR3 in DNA: TGTGCCAGCTCACCCCGACCTCAGGTCAGCTCTGGAAACACCATATATTTT. Encoded protein: CASSPRPQVSSGNTIYF.

This rearrangement joins TRBV10-1 to TRBJ2-5, with 7 bases that match TRBD1. V was pared by 3 bases and J by 4 bases, with 8 bases of the junction left unmatched. The germline gives CDR1 WNHNN, CDR2 SYGVQD (reference sequence). The CDR3 covers 15 residues. CDR3 DNA: TGCGCCAGCAGTGAAAATCGACGACAGGGAGAGACCCAGTACTTC. Translation gives CASSENRRQGETQYF.

The chain has TRBV7-2 and TRBJ2-3; TRBD2 agrees at 10 bases. The CDR3 sequence is 15 residues long. V lost 6 bases, J lost 5 bases, and 8 bases stayed unmatched. Germline values: CDR1 SGHTA, CDR2 FQGNSA. CDR3 nucleotides: TGTGCCAGCAGTTCAGAGCGGGGGGGCAGAGATACGCAGTATTTT. Protein sequence: CASSSERGGRDTQYF.

V and J are TRBV25-1 and TRBJ1-6; no firm D call. V shed 6 bases and J shed 1 base, with 7 bases lying between them. The CDR3 loop spans 14 amino acids. The germline V gene has CDR1 MGHDK and CDR2 SYGVNS. The CDR3 DNA is TGTGCCAGCAGGGAGGGTTCCTATAATTCACCCCTCCACTTT. Protein product: CASREGSYNSPLHF.

V and J are TRBV15 and TRBJ1-1, with D possibly being TRBD1 (6 bases). This CDR3 region has 15 residues. The ends were cut back, 0 bases at V and 4 bases at J, with 12 bases in the middle. Germline CDR1 reads LNHNV; CDR2 reads YYDKDF (reference sequence). Here the CDR3 reads CATSRDQGLITEAFF. CDR3 coding DNA: TGTGCCACCAGCAGAGATCAGGGGTTGATCACTGAAGCTTTCTTT.

This clone is a singleton in its sample. The rearrangement uses TRBV29-1 and TRBJ2-5; 7 bases fit TRBD2. The CDR3 length is 13 residues. In germline, CDR1 is SQVTM, CDR2 ANQGSEA. V gave up 6 bases and J gave up 2 bases; unmatched junction bases: 6. CDR3 sequence (DNA): TGCAGCGTCCCGGGACTAACGCAAGAGACCCAGTACTTC. This gives the protein CSVPGLTQETQYF.

The V gene is TRBV28, the J gene TRBJ2-5, with D tentatively TRBD2 (7 bases). Per the germline V gene, CDR1 is MDHEN and CDR2 is SYDVKM. The CDR3 runs to 17 residues. Trimming removed 2 bases at V and 4 bases at J, with 20 bases between. CDR3 amino acids: CASSLAGAGVWSETQYF. The DNA for the CDR3 is TGTGCCAGCAGTTTAGCAGGGGCGGGGGTTTGGTCAGAGACCCAGTACTTC.

The V gene is TRBV18, the J gene TRBJ1-5; 8 bases line up with TRBD1. The length of the CDR3 is 15 residues. With 6 bases clipped from V and 1 base from J, the junction kept 5 bases outside the gene matches. The germline V gene has CDR1 KGHSH and CDR2 LQKENI. The DNA of the CDR3 is TGTGCCAGCTCTCCAGGGGGCGCGAGCAATCAGCCCCAGCATTTT. This codes for CASSPGGASNQPQHF.

The chain recombines TRBV5-1 with TRBJ2-3, with TRBD1 matching over 8 bases. V dropped 2 bases and J dropped 4; count of bases not matched to a gene: 3. The CDR3 consists of 14 residues. CDR1 is SGHRS, CDR2 YFSETQ, per germline. This CDR3 is CASSLETGADTQYF. DNA for the CDR3: TGCGCCAGCAGCTTAGAGACAGGGGCAGATACGCAGTATTTT.

This chain joins TRBV5-1 and TRBJ1-2, with TRBD1 matching 8 bases. This CDR3 contains 15 residues. CDR1 is SGHRS, CDR2 YFSETQ, per germline. V lost 3 bases, J lost 1 base, and 5 bases stayed unmatched. CDR3 region: CASSSTGAGNYGYTF. The CDR3 DNA reads TGCGCCAGCAGCTCGACAGGGGCCGGTAACTATGGCTACACCTTC.

The genes are TRBV28 and TRBJ2-7; the D gene is possibly TRBD2 (7 bases). Germline values: CDR1 MDHEN, CDR2 SYDVKM. The CDR3 totals 13 residues. V lost 3 bases, J lost 5 bases, and 11 bases lay in between. CDR3 DNA sequence: TGTGCCAGCAGTTTTGGGGGGGCCCACGAGCAGTACTTC. As protein: CASSFGGAHEQYF.

The CDR3 here is CASRATVGETQYF. Here the CDR3 DNA reads TGTGCCAGCAGAGCTACAGTGGGAGAGACCCAGTACTTC. The gene calls are TRBV2 and TRBJ2-5; no definite D call. The V gene lost 6 bases and the J gene lost 4 bases, with 12 bases spanning the gap. Germline V gene sequence: CDR1 SNHLY, CDR2 FYNNEI. CDR3 length: 13 residues. Full variable domain (outside the CDR3, taken from reference TRBV2 and TRBJ2-5): EPEVTQTPSHQVTQMGQEVILRCVPISNHLYFYWYRQILGQKVEFLVSFYNNEISEKSEIFDDQFSVERPDGSNFTLKIRSTKLEDSAMYFCASRATVGETQYFGPGTRLLVL.

The table lists this clone with a few counts. The rearrangement joins TRBV7-8 to TRBJ2-7; weak D call: TRBD1 (5 bases). The CDR3 spans 13 residues. With 3 bases removed from V and 6 bases from J, the gap between germline ends came to 12 bases. Germline V lookup: CDR1 SGHVS, CDR2 FQNEAQ. CDR3 DNA sequence: TGTGCCAGCAGCTTCTCAGGGCAGGTCGAGCAGTACTTC. Amino acid sequence: CASSFSGQVEQYF.

This chain uses TRBV6-4 with TRBJ1-2, with 9 bases that match TRBD1. This CDR3 has 14 residues. V was pared by 5 bases and J by 7 bases, with 8 bases of the junction left unmatched. Germline assignment: CDR1 MRHNA and CDR2 SNTAGT. This CDR3 reads CASSPGQGLGGYTF. The CDR3 DNA is TGTGCCAGCAGTCCGGGACAGGGTCTAGGTGGCTACACCTTC.

As DNA, the CDR3 is TGTGCCAGCAGCCCTTTCGGACTAGCGGGGACAGATACGCAGTATTTT. This encodes CASSPFGLAGTDTQYF. The chain employs TRBV25-1 and TRBJ2-3; 12 bases agree with TRBD2. The CDR3 covers 16 residues. Trimming cost V 6 bases and J 3 bases; bases outside gene matches: 7. Germline V gene sequence: CDR1 MGHDK, CDR2 SYGVNS.

The chain carries TRBV19 and TRBJ2-1, with D perhaps matching TRBD1 (5 bases). The CDR3 spans 12 residues. Germline assignment: CDR1 LNHDA and CDR2 SQIVND (reference sequence). V lost 2 bases to trimming and J lost 14 bases, with 13 bases between them. The CDR3 is CASSISLGVEFF. The CDR3 DNA reads as TGTGCCAGTAGTATAAGTCTAGGGGTAGAGTTCTTC.

V and J are TRBV7-3 and TRBJ2-1; 8 nucleotides line up with TRBD1. CDR3 length: 15 amino acids. Per the germline V gene, CDR1 is SGHTA and CDR2 is FQGTGA. V was clipped by 5 bases and J by 7 bases; unmatched bases: 10. CDR3 in amino acids: CASSPTGAAGNEQFF. The CDR3 bases are TGTGCCAGCAGCCCGACAGGGGCCGCGGGGAATGAGCAGTTCTTC. Based on the CDR3 plus reference TRBV7-3 and TRBJ2-1, the full variable domain is GAGVSQTPSNKVTEKGKYVELRCDPISGHTALYWYRQSLGQGPEFLIYFQGTGAADDSGLPNDRFFAVRPEGSVSTLKIQRTERGDSAVYLCASSPTGAAGNEQFFGPGTRLTVL.

The CDR3 DNA reads TGTGCCAGCAGTTCGCCCCGGACAGGTGCATCCTACGAGCAGTACTTC. Protein product: CASSSPRTGASYEQYF. The rearrangement links TRBV28 to TRBJ2-7; TRBD1 agrees at 7 bases. The J segment lost 1 base and the V segment lost 4 bases, leaving 10 bases of the junction unmatched. The length of the CDR3 is 16 residues. CDR1 and CDR2 from the germline V gene are MDHEN and SYDVKM.

This clone showed up just once. The chain is built from TRBV3-1 (or the pseudogene TRBV3-2) and TRBJ1-4; 11 bases are a match to TRBD1. The CDR3 covers 13 residues. Germline V lookup: CDR1 LGHDT, CDR2 YNNKEL (reference sequence). The V and J ends lost 6 bases and 7 bases, in that order; junction bases with no gene match: 1. CDR3 nucleotide sequence: TGTGCCAGCAGGGACAGGGGGCGTGAAAAACTGTTTTTT. This gives the protein CASRDRGREKLFF.

This clone was seen more than once but under ten times. The V and J genes are TRBV12-5 and TRBJ2-1; 12 nucleotides line up with TRBD2. Germline V lookup: CDR1 LGHNT, CDR2 FRNRAP. Trimming cost V 2 bases and J 10 bases; bases outside gene matches: 3. The length of the CDR3 is 14 residues. CDR3 amino acids: CASGLRTSGIEQFF. The CDR3, as DNA: TGTGCTAGTGGTTTGAGGACTAGCGGGATAGAGCAGTTCTTC.

A single count supports this clone. Here the CDR3 reads CASTTPGTATYEQYF. DNA of the CDR3: TGTGCCAGCACAACCCCCGGGACAGCAACCTACGAGCAGTACTTC. The chain uses TRBV28 and TRBJ2-7; 7 nucleotides align to TRBD1. V trimming: 7 bases; J trimming: 2 bases; junction bases outside the gene matches: 11. The germline V gene encodes CDR1 MDHEN and CDR2 SYDVKM. This CDR3 contains 15 residues.

The rearrangement links TRBV10-3 to TRBJ1-3; no firm D call. This CDR3 spans 14 amino acids. Trimming pared 10 bases from V and 0 bases from J, leaving 13 bases between. Looked up from germline, CDR1 is ENHRY and CDR2 is SYGVKD. CDR3 bases: TGTGCCACCGAAAAACGGAGCTCTGGAAACACCATATATTTT. Protein product: CATEKRSSGNTIYF.

V is TRBV5-1 and J is TRBJ2-1; TRBD1 matches 7 bases. V lost 3 bases, J lost 3 bases, and 9 bases stayed unmatched. Germline V gives CDR1 SGHRS, CDR2 YFSETQ. This CDR3 comprises 16 residues. The CDR3 DNA is TGCGCCAGCAGCTCATACCGCACAGGGGTCTACAATGAGCAGTTCTTC. It encodes CASSSYRTGVYNEQFF.

The chain recombines TRBV7-9 with TRBJ1-1; 7 bases agree with TRBD1. The CDR3 loop spans 14 amino acids. The J segment lost 1 base and the V segment lost 3 bases, leaving 2 bases of the junction unmatched. In germline, CDR1 is SEHNR, CDR2 FQNEAQ (reference sequence). The CDR3 coding sequence is TGTGCCAGCAGCTTTACAGGGGAGAACACTGAAGCTTTCTTT. It specifies CASSFTGENTEAFF.